A selection of T cell receptor beta chains follows, all from one sample in a study of blood T cell repertoires in COVID-19. The method was immunoSEQ multiplex PCR; TCRdb's version includes in-frame clones alone and lacks a portion of them. Found here are about 24,000 clones, 89% of them singletons; the top ten hold approximately 19%. Sequences were obtained from peripheral blood. These receptor sequences come from a human donor in a cohort sampled during active COVID-19. The CDR3 runs from the conserved cysteine through the conserved F or W. A D gene is named only where the DNA matches it firmly.

TRBJ2-7 TRBV7-9 - CASSLGVGGYEQYF
TRBJ2-1 TRBV2 TRBD2 CASSERTSGSRAYNEQFF
TRBJ2-7 TRBV5-4 TRBD2 CASSSTRGAGPDEQYF
TRBJ1-2 TRBV19 - CASSTGINGYTF
TRBJ1-3 TRBV7-2 - CASSLGHSGNTIYF
TRBJ2-3 TRBV6-4 TRBD1 CASSSQGATDTQYF
TRBJ2-2 TRBV6-5 TRBD1 CASNTGGIGELFF
TRBJ2-2 TRBV5-1 TRBD2 CASSLVLAGTGELFF
TRBJ2-7 TRBV21-1 - CASSPYSGAEQYF
TRBJ2-7 TRBV5-5 TRBD1 CASSLSSGTGGSEQYF
TRBJ1-2 TRBV7-8 - CASSTSDRLYGYTF
TRBJ2-2 TRBV9 - CASSVRGRGTGELFF
TRBJ1-1 TRBV2 - CASRKYSSREAFF
TRBJ2-1 TRBV5-1 TRBD1 CASSPGQLYNEQFF
TRBJ2-3 TRBV6-4 - CASSRRAQGTDTQYF
TRBJ2-1 TRBV7-3 TRBD2 CASSARTSGRAGEQFF
TRBJ1-3 TRBV12-5 - CASALRSGNTIYF
TRBJ2-7 TRBV12-3/TRBV12-4 - CASSPRTAHEQYF
TRBJ1-4 TRBV10-3 - CAISEINNEKLFF
TRBJ1-1 TRBV19 - CASSIGPGSTEAFF
TRBJ1-2 TRBV12-5 TRBD1 CASGLGTGYGYTF
TRBJ2-3 TRBV19 TRBD1 CASSIPGGASTDTQYF
TRBJ2-7 TRBV6-2/TRBV6-3 TRBD2 CASSPGTSGREFYEQYF
TRBJ2-3 TRBV29-1 - CSVAFREGPDTQYF
TRBJ1-4 TRBV4-2 - CASSQDSPRATNEKLFF
TRBJ1-6 TRBV7-7 - CATDGGPSYNSPLHF
TRBJ2-5 TRBV28 TRBD2 CASSQRSGRAETQYF
TRBJ1-1 TRBV18 - CASSPSAKGEGPEAFF
TRBJ1-6 TRBV27 - CASSLSGAGAPNSPLHF
TRBJ2-2 TRBV7-9 TRBD2 CASSSPRGGTGELFF
TRBJ2-7 TRBV5-1 TRBD1 CASSSGTGNYEQYF
TRBJ2-1 TRBV3-1/TRBV3-2 TRBD2 CASRVAGAEQFF
TRBJ2-1 TRBV7-8 - CASRPGETEQFF
TRBJ2-2 TRBV7-8 TRBD1 CASSKQQGVRDTGELFF
TRBJ2-3 TRBV14 TRBD2 CASSQWSGSPDTQYF
TRBJ2-7 TRBV28 TRBD1 CASRGTGGGSYEQYF
TRBJ1-1 TRBV9 - CASSVADTEAFF
TRBJ2-1 TRBV7-9 TRBD2 CASSSWGMASGRNEQFF
TRBJ2-2 TRBV12-5 - CASALRGGTGELFF
TRBJ1-1 TRBV19 TRBD1 CASSSPPGQLNTEAFF
TRBJ2-3 TRBV28 TRBD2 CASSFSGIGLARTDTQYF
TRBJ2-2 TRBV2 TRBD1 CASSERTGDTGELFF
TRBJ2-1 TRBV6-6 TRBD2 CASSPRGRRGGSSSYNEQFF
TRBJ2-3 TRBV29-1 TRBD1 CSVERTGETDTQYF
TRBJ2-7 TRBV4-2 - CASSRVRGTQYEQYF
TRBJ1-5 TRBV10-3 - CAISERTDNQPQHF
TRBJ1-1 TRBV5-1 - CASSWGVGVNTEAFF
TRBJ2-7 TRBV7-2 TRBD2 CASSFWGSGLAGYYEQYF
TRBJ1-1 TRBV12-3/TRBV12-4 - CASSLDRYTEAFF
TRBJ1-1 TRBV27 TRBD1 CATRSGGAAEAFF
TRBJ1-3 TRBV4-1 - CASSPSTGSGNTIYF
TRBJ1-2 TRBV2 - CASRVSGDFYGYTF
TRBJ1-2 TRBV28 - CASRDGKGGYGYTF
TRBJ2-2 TRBV19 - CASSLLGGVRELFF
TRBJ2-7 TRBV5-4 TRBD1 CASSPGTGERVEQYF
TRBJ2-1 TRBV9 - CASSVAVLNEQFF
TRBJ1-1 TRBV2 TRBD1 CASSEDGDRVAEAFF
TRBJ1-1 TRBV4-1 TRBD1 CASSHTDRANTEAFF
TRBJ1-5 TRBV19 TRBD1 CASSRGTGGQPQHF
TRBJ1-4 TRBV7-9 - CASSSGLSNEKLFF